The 14 T cell receptor beta chains below were found in one sample sequenced in a study of identical twins. From the 5' RACE reads, TCRdb called clonotypes with MiXCR, one entry per CDR3 protein. Of approximately 700,000 distinct CDR3 sequences listed, 6% to 6.5% are singletons. Sequencing was done on a sample of naive T cells sorted from blood. The receptors here all came from a young man in good health.

This clonotype was picked up a small number of times. The gene calls are TRBV20-1 and TRBJ2-7, with TRBD2 as a possible D gene (6 bases). Looked up from germline, CDR1 is DFQATT and CDR2 is SNEGSKA (reference sequence). The CDR3 totals 13 residues. The V and J ends lost 5 bases and 3 bases respectively, with 14 bases between them. The CDR3 DNA reads TGCAGTGCTTCGACTAGGGATGGCTACGAGCAGTACGTC. Translating it yields CSASTRDGYEQYV.

This clonotype came up many times. This rearrangement joins TRBV30 to TRBJ1-1; no firm D call. Germline lookup yields CDR1 GTSNPN and CDR2 SVGIG (reference sequence). Between the trimmed V and J ends, which lost 0 bases and 1 base, there was a span of 6 bases. The CDR3 contains 13 residues. CDR3 nucleotide sequence: TGTGCCTGGAGTGTACGCCGGAACACTGAAGCTTTCTTT. Translated, it gives CAWSVRRNTEAFF.

This clonotype was picked up many times. The chain has TRBV4-3 and TRBJ2-2; 15 bases align to TRBD2. This CDR3 spans 18 amino acids. CDR1 LGHNA and CDR2 YSLEER come from the germline V gene. V trimming: 0 bases; J trimming: 5 bases; junction bases outside the gene matches: 4. CDR3 sequence reads: CASSQDMGLAGGTGELFF. For the CDR3, the DNA is TGCGCCAGCAGCCAAGATATGGGACTAGCGGGAGGAACCGGGGAGCTGTTTTTT.

This clonotype was recorded many times. CDR3 protein: CASSEVSNRPDTQYF. The CDR3 nucleotides read TGTGCCAGCAGCGAAGTATCAAACAGGCCAGATACGCAGTATTTT. V gene TRBV7-2 combines with J gene TRBJ2-3, with TRBD1 as a possible D gene (5 bases). Germline loops: CDR1 SGHTA, CDR2 FQGNSA. V was trimmed by 5 bases and J by 4 bases, leaving 16 bases between them. The CDR3 extends over 15 amino acids.

The sample holds a few counts of this clonotype. The V gene is TRBV7-7, the J gene TRBJ2-3; perhaps TRBD2 as D (6 bases). The germline V gene encodes CDR1 SSHAT and CDR2 FNYEAQ (reference sequence). The ends were cut back, 8 bases at V and 3 bases at J, with 15 bases in the middle. The CDR3 consists of 14 residues. The DNA of the CDR3 is TGTGCCAGCTCCAAGGGAGGCCGGACAGATACGCAGTATTTT. Its protein product is CASSKGGRTDTQYF.

This chain uses TRBV5-6 with TRBJ1-2; weak D call: TRBD1 (6 bases). The CDR3 is 15 residues long. Germline values: CDR1 SGHDT, CDR2 YYEEEE. The V gene lost 5 bases and the J gene lost 4 bases, with 18 bases spanning the gap. Written as DNA, the CDR3 is TGTGCCAGCAGGGAACCAGGGGACCCATTCTATGGCTACACCTTC. It translates to CASREPGDPFYGYTF.

This clonotype appeared many times. This sequence joins TRBV11-2 and TRBJ2-7, with 8 bases identical to TRBD1. CDR1 SGHAT and CDR2 FQNNGV come from the germline V gene. The junction had 2 bases not matched to a gene; V was cut back by 1 base and J by 0 bases. The CDR3 has 15 amino acids. CDR3 nucleotides: TGTGCCAGCAGCTTAGGAGGGACAGGCTCCTACGAGCAGTACTTC. This codes for CASSLGGTGSYEQYF.

The chain links TRBV24-1 to TRBJ1-2; 7 bases are a match to TRBD1. V shed 4 bases and J 4 bases; nucleotides not matched to a gene: 8. The CDR3 has 15 residues. Germline values: CDR1 KGHDR, CDR2 SFDVKD. The CDR3 coding sequence is TGTGCCACCAGTGACTCGCGGACAGGCAGCTATGGCTACACCTTC. It specifies CATSDSRTGSYGYTF.

This clonotype was found a few times. The chain employs TRBV30 and TRBJ1-2; D is perhaps TRBD1 (6 bases). The CDR3 extends over 13 amino acids. V was cut by 1 base and J by 4 bases, with 10 bases left in between. From germline, CDR1 is GTSNPN and CDR2 SVGIG (reference sequence). CDR3 residues: CAWSGPDSYGYTF. In DNA, the CDR3 is TGTGCCTGGAGTGGACCGGACAGCTATGGCTACACCTTC.

At least ten counts were recorded for this clonotype. J is TRBJ1-1 and V is TRBV4-1, with unresolved D. This CDR3 comprises 13 residues. Trimming left V 1 base short and J 3 bases short, with 6 bases between. CDR1 MGHRA and CDR2 YSYEKL come from the germline V gene. Here the CDR3 reads CASSQGDYTEAFF. As DNA, the CDR3 is TGCGCCAGCAGCCAAGGGGATTACACTGAAGCTTTCTTT.

This clonotype was detected ten times or more. The gene calls are TRBV12-3 or TRBV12-4 and TRBJ2-5; 11 nucleotides line up with TRBD2. The CDR3 extends over 15 amino acids. V lost 8 bases, J lost 0 bases, and 5 bases stayed unmatched. The CDR3 sequence is CASQPGLADQETQYF. The CDR3 coding sequence is TGTGCCAGCCAACCGGGACTAGCGGACCAAGAGACCCAGTACTTC.

J is TRBJ2-1 and V is TRBV27; either TRBD1 or TRBD2 may fit D (5 bases each). The CDR3 sequence is 15 residues long. The germline V gene encodes CDR1 MNHEY and CDR2 SMNVEV (reference sequence). The germline V and J ends were trimmed by 3 bases and 3 bases, with 12 bases remaining between them. The CDR3 reads CASSFEGNGYNEQFF. CDR3 bases: TGTGCCAGCAGTTTCGAGGGGAACGGCTACAATGAGCAGTTCTTC.

Many counts were recorded for this clonotype. CDR3 loop: CASSFRTGDTEAFF. DNA of the CDR3: TGTGCCAGCAGCTTCCGGACAGGGGACACTGAAGCTTTCTTT. The chain couples TRBV7-8 to TRBJ1-1; TRBD1 matches at 9 bases. V shed 3 bases and J 3 bases; nucleotides not matched to a gene: 2. Germline V lookup: CDR1 SGHVS, CDR2 FQNEAQ. The CDR3 covers 14 residues.

This clonotype was counted at least ten times. This chain uses TRBV20-1 with TRBJ2-7; 10 positions match TRBD2. V was pared by 1 base and J by 6 bases, with 9 bases of the junction left unmatched. Germline CDR1 is DFQATT and CDR2 is SNEGSKA (reference sequence). The CDR3 length is 15 residues. The CDR3 sequence is CSARVVASGRGEQYF. The CDR3 DNA is TGCAGTGCTAGAGTAGTCGCTAGCGGGAGAGGCGAGCAGTACTTC.